The present TCR beta chain was sequenced within a study of spatial heterogeneity in lung cancer. TCRdb re-called the 5' RACE reads with MiXCR, one entry per CDR3 protein. The table lists some 10,000 distinct CDR3 sequences, over 3.5% of them singletons. CDR3 length: 14 residues. Per the germline V gene, CDR1 is SSHAT and CDR2 is FNYEAQ (reference sequence). This clonotype was detected many times. The target antigen is unknown. Germline and junction disagree at one end, which may indicate a read error. General study results and limits: Within tumors, counts of expanded alpha and beta TCRs tracked tumor mutation counts.

Described time point: sample taken at primary tumor resection. Samples were donated by 72 untreated early-stage non-small cell lung cancer patients. The chain carries TRBV7-7 and TRBJ2-1; D may be TRBD1 (5 bases). The source material was lung tumor tissue, sampled at surgery. This clonotype originated in a female donor with early-stage non-small cell lung cancer. In DNA form, the CDR3 reads TGTGCTAGCAGCGCCAGACAGTATACCAATGAGCAGTTCTTC. Residues: CASSARQYTNEQFF.